A single sample gave rise to the 22 T cell receptor beta chains below, sequenced in a study of T cells in localized non-small cell lung cancer. TCRdb keeps only in-frame clones here, not all; method: immunoSEQ multiplex PCR. Of approximately 10,000 clones in the sample, approximately 91% were seen once. Sequencing was performed on peripheral blood, taken before any cancer treatment. Receptors were obtained from a male donor aged 60 or over with stage III lung adenocarcinoma.

The chain employs TRBV28 and TRBJ2-3, with D hard to call. The CDR3 length is 15 residues. Germline loops: CDR1 MDHEN, CDR2 SYDVKM. Trimming stripped 3 bases from V and 0 bases from J, with 10 bases between. CDR3 sequence (DNA): TGTGCCAGCAGTTTGTCGGCCTCCAGCACAGATACGCAGTATTTT. It is translated as CASSLSASSTDTQYF.

The genes are TRBV7-6 and TRBJ2-5; D may be TRBD1 or TRBD2 (5 bases each). TRBJ2-7 matches the DNA end more closely, so the J call is doubtful. Germline loops: CDR1 SGHVS, CDR2 FNYEAQ. CDR3 length: 13 amino acids. CDR3 nucleotides: TGTGCCAGCAGCTTAGCCTCCGGGGCCGAGCAGTACTTC. This encodes CASSLASGAEQYF.

V is TRBV4-3 and J is TRBJ2-1, with 8 bases fitting TRBD2. J gave up 9 bases and V 1 base, and 14 bases lay outside the gene matches. The CDR3 contains 17 residues. From germline, CDR1 is LGHNA and CDR2 YSLEER. CDR3 bases: TGCGCCAGCAGCCAAGGGGCGGGTCGCGGGAGGTTGGCTGAGCAGTTCTTC. Amino acid sequence: CASSQGAGRGRLAEQFF.

The rearrangement uses TRBV7-8 and TRBJ2-1; 8 bases are a match to TRBD1. This CDR3 spans 15 amino acids. V trimming: 2 bases; J trimming: 4 bases; junction bases outside the gene matches: 4. Germline V gene data show CDR1 as SGHVS and CDR2 as FQNEAQ. The CDR3 DNA is TGTGCCAGCAGCTTATCAGGGGGCAGGTACAATGAGCAGTTCTTC. It translates to CASSLSGGRYNEQFF.

The genes are TRBV10-2 and TRBJ2-7, with D tentatively TRBD1 (5 bases). In germline, CDR1 is WSHSY, CDR2 SAAADI. This CDR3 region has 15 residues. The germline V and J ends were trimmed by 0 bases and 0 bases, with 9 bases remaining between them. CDR3 region: CASSESATASYEQYF. The DNA of the CDR3 is TGCGCCAGCAGTGAGTCGGCGACAGCCTCCTACGAGCAGTACTTC.

The V and J genes are TRBV7-9 and TRBJ1-1, with TRBD1 as a possible D gene (5 bases). CDR3 length equals 12 residues. CDR1 and CDR2 from the germline V gene are SEHNR and FQNEAQ (reference sequence). Trimming took off 5 bases at V and 10 bases at J, with 14 bases between the two ends. CDR3 sequence: CASSPLWGGAFF. The DNA of the CDR3 is TGTGCCAGCAGCCCCCTCTGGGGCGGAGCTTTCTTT.

The chain recombines TRBV11-2 with TRBJ2-5; the D is unclear. Germline CDR1 SGHAT, CDR2 FQNNGV. Trimming took off 6 bases at V and 5 bases at J, with 13 bases between the two ends. The CDR3 loop spans 13 amino acids. The CDR3 spells CASRPLGRETQYF. CDR3 DNA: TGTGCCAGCAGACCACTGGGCCGGGAGACCCAGTACTTC.

The V gene is TRBV7-8, the J gene TRBJ1-5; D uncertain. Per germline, CDR1 SGHVS and CDR2 FQNEAQ. V gave up 1 base and J gave up 3 bases, with 4 bases separating them. The CDR3 is made up of 13 amino acids. The CDR3 loop reads CASSLEVNQPQHF. The CDR3 DNA reads TGTGCCAGCAGCTTAGAAGTCAATCAGCCCCAGCATTTT.

This clone showed up just once. This chain links TRBV9 with TRBJ2-5, with D unclear. Germline CDR1 is SGDLS and CDR2 is YYNGEE. The CDR3 consists of 13 residues. Between the trimmed V and J ends, which lost 3 bases and 7 bases, there was a span of 13 bases. CDR3: CASSESLGGTQYF. DNA of the CDR3: TGTGCCAGCAGCGAATCATTGGGTGGGACCCAGTACTTC.

The chain recombines TRBV7-8 with TRBJ2-7; 7 nucleotides align to TRBD2. Germline trimming cut 3 bases from V and 0 bases from J; bases unmatched to any gene: 2. CDR3 length: 14 amino acids. Germline CDR1 reads SGHVS; CDR2 reads FQNEAQ. The chain's CDR3 is CASSFPGGSYEQYF. The DNA of the CDR3 is TGTGCCAGCAGCTTTCCGGGAGGCTCCTACGAGCAGTACTTC.

J is TRBJ2-3 and V is TRBV18, with 13 bases lining up with TRBD2. Germline trimming cut 4 bases from V and 6 bases from J; bases unmatched to any gene: 4. Germline-derived CDR1 and CDR2 are KGHSH and LQKENI. The CDR3 contains 15 residues. The CDR3 DNA sequence: TGTGCCAGCTCACAAGGGACTAGCGGGACGGATACGCAGTATTTT. This gives the protein CASSQGTSGTDTQYF.

The chain has TRBV2 and TRBJ2-2; 7 bases are shared with TRBD1. This CDR3 comprises 14 residues. Germline-derived CDR1 and CDR2 are SNHLY and FYNNEI. J lost 6 bases, V lost 6 bases, and 7 bases had no gene match. Written as DNA, the CDR3 is TGTGCCAGCAGGGTTACGACAGGGCCCGGGGAGCTGTTTTTT. Encoded protein: CASRVTTGPGELFF.

The rearrangement joins TRBV19 to TRBJ1-5, with D unresolved. CDR3 length: 14 residues. The V end was cut by 10 bases, the J end by 3 bases, with 16 bases between. Looked up from germline, CDR1 is LNHDA and CDR2 is SQIVND (reference sequence). DNA of the CDR3: TGTGCCACCCGACCCCCCCAGGTCAATCAGCCCCAGCATTTT. Its protein is CATRPPQVNQPQHF.

This chain links TRBV5-1 with TRBJ2-7; 8 positions match TRBD2. Germline-derived CDR1 and CDR2 are SGHRS and YFSETQ. Trimming took 4 bases from V and 1 from J; bases not matched to a gene: 4. This CDR3 has 14 residues. The CDR3 DNA reads as TGCGCCAGCAGCCGGGAGGGCGGGTCCTACGAGCAGTACTTC. Its protein product is CASSREGGSYEQYF.

The rearrangement joins TRBV25-1 to TRBJ2-3; D not resolved. Germline lookup yields CDR1 MGHDK and CDR2 SYGVNS. V lost 3 bases to trimming and J lost 2 bases, with 12 bases between them. The CDR3 length is 15 residues. CDR3 residues: CASSEGFRVTDTQYF. CDR3 DNA: TGTGCCAGCAGTGAGGGTTTCAGAGTCACAGATACGCAGTATTTT.

CDR3 nucleotide sequence: TGTGCCAGCAGTGCCGACAGGGGTAGTCAGCCCCAGCATTTT. Translated, it gives CASSADRGSQPQHF. The chain carries TRBV6-5 and TRBJ1-5; 8 bases are shared with TRBD1. The germline V gene has CDR1 MNHEY and CDR2 SVGAGI. The CDR3 covers 14 residues. V shed 5 bases and J 6 bases; nucleotides not matched to a gene: 6.

CDR3 DNA sequence: TGTGCCAGCAGCTTAGCGCAGTCTAAGGGATATGGCTACACCTTC. This gives the protein CASSLAQSKGYGYTF. The rearrangement joins TRBV7-9 to TRBJ1-2, with no clear D. CDR1 is SEHNR and CDR2 is FQNEAQ in the germline V gene (reference sequence). V gave up 0 bases and J gave up 5 bases, with 13 bases separating them. This CDR3 is 15 amino acids long.

Here the CDR3 DNA reads TGCGCCAGCAGGCGAACTAGCGGGAGGGTGGATGAGCAGTTCTTC. It translates to CASRRTSGRVDEQFF. V and J are TRBV5-1 and TRBJ2-1; 13 nucleotides line up with TRBD2. In germline, CDR1 is SGHRS, CDR2 YFSETQ. Trimming at V came to 5 bases and at J to 8 bases, leaving 7 bases not matched to a gene. The CDR3 runs to 15 residues. Full variable domain (remainder filled in from reference TRBV5-1 and TRBJ2-1): KAGVTQTPRYLIKTRGQQVTLSCSPISGHRSVSWYQQTPGQGLQFLFEYFSETQRNKGNFPGRFSGRQFSNSRSEMNVSTLELGDSALYLCASRRTSGRVDEQFFGPGTRLTVL.

This clone came up once. This sequence joins TRBV7-2 and TRBJ2-1, with TRBD2 matching 13 bases. V gave up 5 bases and J gave up 8 bases; unmatched junction bases: 6. The CDR3 extends over 15 amino acids. Germline V gene lookup returns CDR1 SGHTA and CDR2 FQGNSA. In nucleotides, the CDR3 is TGTGCCAGCAGCCGGACTAGCGGGAGATGGGATGAGCAGTTCTTC. Protein: CASSRTSGRWDEQFF.

The V gene is TRBV28, the J gene TRBJ2-7; tentative D call: TRBD1 (5 bases). V lost 1 base and J 5 bases, leaving 9 bases between the germline ends. Per the germline V gene, CDR1 is MDHEN and CDR2 is SYDVKM. CDR3 length: 13 amino acids. As DNA, the CDR3 is TGTGCCAGCAGTTTATTGGCCAGGGACGAGCAGTACTTC. This codes for CASSLLARDEQYF.

This clone is a singleton in its sample. The chain combines TRBV19 with TRBJ2-2, with 7 bases lining up with TRBD1. The CDR3 contains 14 residues. The V gene end was trimmed by 5 bases and the J gene end by 3 bases; junction bases not matched to a gene: 3. CDR1 and CDR2 from the germline V gene are LNHDA and SQIVND (reference sequence). The CDR3 region has the DNA TGTGCCAGTAGTCCACAGGGGTACACCGGGGAGCTGTTTTTT. Protein sequence: CASSPQGYTGELFF.

The V and J genes are TRBV28 and TRBJ1-5; weak D call: TRBD1 (6 bases). This CDR3 region has 15 residues. Trimming pared 5 bases from V and 0 bases from J, leaving 11 bases between. CDR1 and CDR2 from the germline V gene are MDHEN and SYDVKM. The DNA of the CDR3 is TGTGCCAGCAGTCCGTCGGACAGTAGCAATCAGCCCCAGCATTTT. Its translation is CASSPSDSSNQPQHF. Variable domain in full (rest from reference TRBV28 and TRBJ1-5): DVKVTQSSRYLVKRTGEKVFLECVQDMDHENMFWYRQDPGLGLRLIYFSYDVKMKEKGDIPEGYSVSREKKERFSLILESASTNQTSMYLCASSPSDSSNQPQHFGDGTRLSIL.